These T cell receptor beta chains were read from a single sample in a study of radiotherapy plus CTLA-4 blockade in lung cancer. Only in-frame clones appear in the TCRdb table, and some are missing; sequencing was by immunoSEQ multiplex PCR. The data show about 95,000 clones, with 75% to 85% seen just once and around 3.7% held by the top ten. The sequencing here drew on peripheral blood, taken from a patient treated with radiotherapy plus ipilimumab. The receptors were sampled from a human donor with non-small cell lung cancer who had a partial response to radiotherapy plus ipilimumab. Both conserved end residues are part of each CDR3. The D gene is left open where the match is weak. Some rows mark clone size as missing; the rest say once, few, many or name a class of expanded clone.

TRBD2	TRBV4-1	few	TRBJ2-1	CASSQIGLVAYNEQFF	TGCGCCAGCAGCCAAATCGGACTAGTGGCCTACAATGAGCAGTTCTTC
.	TRBV6-5	.	TRBJ1-5	CASRAPGREQPQHF	TGTGCCAGCAGGGCCCCAGGGCGGGAGCAGCCCCAGCATTTT
.	TRBV19	.	TRBJ2-1	CASSIGGGSIEQFF	TGTGCCAGTAGTATAGGAGGGGGTTCAATCGAGCAGTTCTTC
.	TRBV5-8	.	TRBJ1-2	CASRITGISYTF	TGTGCCAGCAGGATAACAGGGATTAGCTACACCTTC
TRBD1	TRBV6-1	.	TRBJ1-3	CASSTPGQGANTIYF	TGTGCCAGCAGTACTCCGGGACAGGGGGCGAACACCATATATTTT
TRBD1	TRBV5-1	.	TRBJ2-3	CASSPGTGPGWTDTQYF	TGCGCCAGCAGCCCCGGGACAGGGCCTGGTTGGACAGATACGCAGTATTTT
.	TRBV6-5	.	TRBJ2-3	CASTRIERTDTQYF	TGTGCCAGCACCCGAATAGAACGCACAGATACGCAGTATTTT
TRBD2	TRBV7-2	.	TRBJ2-3	CASSSRLAGGDTQYF	TGTGCCAGCAGCTCACGACTAGCGGGAGGAGATACGCAGTATTTT
TRBD1	TRBV2	.	TRBJ2-5	CASSEARSGGEKTQYF	TGTGCCAGCAGTGAAGCGCGGTCAGGGGGCGAGAAGACCCAGTACTTC
TRBD1	TRBV18	.	TRBJ1-5	CASSQDRGRGQPQHF	TGTGCCAGCTCACAGGACAGGGGGCGAGGGCAGCCCCAGCATTTT
.	TRBV6-6	.	TRBJ2-2	CASGGYTGELFF	TGTGCCAGCGGAGGCTACACCGGGGAGCTGTTTTTT
TRBD1	TRBV5-1	.	TRBJ2-7	CASSSQRGQAIYEQYF	TGCGCCAGCAGTTCTCAACGGGGACAGGCGATCTACGAGCAGTACTTC
TRBD1	TRBV11-1	.	TRBJ1-1	CASSPWDRGDTEAFF	TGTGCCAGCAGCCCCTGGGACAGGGGGGATACTGAAGCTTTCTTT
TRBD2	TRBV5-1	.	TRBJ2-2	CASSLAGGGTGELFF	TGCGCCAGCAGCTTAGCGGGAGGAGGTACCGGGGAGCTGTTTTTT
TRBD1	TRBV18	.	TRBJ1-2	CASSRGTANNYGYTF	TGTGCCAGCTCACGCGGGACAGCGAATAACTATGGCTACACCTTC
TRBD1	TRBV28	.	TRBJ2-4	CASSLLGQLAKNIQYF	TGTGCCAGCAGTTTACTGGGACAGCTAGCCAAAAACATTCAGTACTTC
.	TRBV2	.	TRBJ2-7	CASKEGDDQYF	TGTGCCAGCAAGGAGGGAGACGACCAGTACTTC
.	TRBV11-2	.	TRBJ1-1	CASTLDRNTEAFF	TGTGCCAGCACCTTGGACAGGAACACTGAAGCTTTCTTT
.	TRBV23-1	.	TRBJ2-7	CASRPGYEQYF	TGCGCCAGCAGACCCGGCTACGAGCAGTACTTC
TRBD1	TRBV10-3	few	TRBJ1-6	CAPSMTGPYNSPLHF	TGTGCCCCCTCCATGACAGGGCCTTATAATTCACCCCTCCACTTT
TRBD2	TRBV6-5	.	TRBJ2-1	CASRLLSGPTNEQFF	TGTGCCAGCCGCCTCCTTAGCGGGCCTACCAATGAGCAGTTCTTC
.	TRBV18	.	TRBJ1-2	CASSPETAYGYTF	TGTGCCAGCTCACCAGAAACAGCCTATGGCTACACCTTC
TRBD1	TRBV5-1	.	TRBJ2-3	CASSSGQGSTDTQYF	TGCGCCAGCAGCTCGGGACAGGGGAGCACAGATACGCAGTATTTT
TRBD1	TRBV27	.	TRBJ1-4	CASSTRTGVNGGGNEKLFF	TGTGCCAGCAGTACCCGGACAGGGGTTAATGGTGGAGGGAATGAAAAACTGTTTTTT
.	TRBV7-2	.	TRBJ2-7	CASSLAPGGTYEQYF	TGTGCCAGCAGCTTAGCCCCCGGCGGTACCTACGAGCAGTACTTC
TRBD2	TRBV5-1	.	TRBJ2-7	CASSLTSGYEQYF	TGCGCCAGCAGCTTGACTAGCGGGTACGAGCAGTACTTC
TRBD1	TRBV9	.	TRBJ2-2	CASSTRTGTNTGELFF	TGTGCCAGCAGCACCCGGACAGGGACGAACACCGGGGAGCTGTTTTTT
TRBD1	TRBV7-2	once	TRBJ2-6	CASSATTGGATVLTF	TGTGCCAGCAGCGCAACCACAGGGGGCGCGACCGTCCTGACTTTC
TRBD2	TRBV19	.	TRBJ2-1	CASSPGLAGDRVYNEQFF	TGTGCCAGTAGTCCGGGACTAGCGGGAGATCGGGTTTACAATGAGCAGTTCTTC
TRBD1	TRBV5-1	.	TRBJ2-2	CASSGDRVDTGELFF	TGCGCCAGCAGCGGGGACAGGGTAGACACCGGGGAGCTGTTTTTT
.	TRBV27	.	TRBJ1-2	CASSLSRGFYGYTF	TGTGCCAGCAGTTTATCGAGGGGGTTCTATGGCTACACCTTC
TRBD2	TRBV29-1	.	TRBJ2-3	CSVEGVGAGGISSTDTQYF	TGCAGCGTTGAGGGGGTCGGGGCGGGAGGCATCTCTAGCACAGATACGCAGTATTTT
.	TRBV7-9	once	TRBJ1-2	CASSLLGDNYGYTF	TGTGCCAGCAGCTTACTCGGGGATAACTATGGCTACACCTTC
TRBD1	TRBV27	.	TRBJ2-6	CASTLTGAGANVLTF	TGTGCCAGCACCCTGACAGGGGCTGGGGCCAACGTCCTGACTTTC
.	TRBV27	.	TRBJ2-7	CASSLSHPGLPSEQYF	TGTGCCAGCAGTTTATCTCATCCAGGGCTTCCTAGTGAGCAGTACTTC
.	TRBV18	.	TRBJ2-7	CASSPPSRDEQYF	TGTGCCAGCTCACCACCCAGCCGGGACGAGCAGTACTTC
.	TRBV19	.	TRBJ1-2	CASTLPGGVGGGGYTF	TGTGCCAGTACTCTCCCGGGGGGGGTCGGGGGTGGCGGCTACACCTTC
TRBD2	TRBV2	.	TRBJ2-7	CASSGGTSLYEQYF	TGTGCCAGCAGTGGGGGGACTAGTCTCTACGAGCAGTACTTC
TRBD1	TRBV9	once	TRBJ1-3	CASSPQGASVAGNTIYF	TGTGCCAGCAGCCCACAGGGGGCAAGCGTGGCTGGAAACACCATATATTTT
.	TRBV7-9	.	TRBJ2-7	CASSLDSRMYEQYF	TGTGCCAGCAGCTTAGATTCCAGGATGTACGAGCAGTACTTC